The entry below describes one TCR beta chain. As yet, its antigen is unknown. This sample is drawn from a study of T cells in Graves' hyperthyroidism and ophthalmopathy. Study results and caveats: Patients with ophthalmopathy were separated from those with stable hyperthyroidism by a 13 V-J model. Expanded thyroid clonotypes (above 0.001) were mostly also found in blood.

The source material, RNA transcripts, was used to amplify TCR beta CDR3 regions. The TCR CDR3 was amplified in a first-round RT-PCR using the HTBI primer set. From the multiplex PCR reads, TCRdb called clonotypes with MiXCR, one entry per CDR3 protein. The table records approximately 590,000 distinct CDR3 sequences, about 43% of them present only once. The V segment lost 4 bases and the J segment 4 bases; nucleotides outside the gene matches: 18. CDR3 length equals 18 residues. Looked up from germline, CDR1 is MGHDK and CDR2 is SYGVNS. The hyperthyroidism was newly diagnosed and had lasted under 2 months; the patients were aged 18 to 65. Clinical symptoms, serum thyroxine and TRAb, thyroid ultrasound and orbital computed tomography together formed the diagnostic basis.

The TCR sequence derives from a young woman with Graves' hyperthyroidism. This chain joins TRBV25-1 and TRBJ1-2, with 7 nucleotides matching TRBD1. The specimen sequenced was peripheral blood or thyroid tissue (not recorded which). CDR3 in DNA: TGTGCCAGCAGTGGCTACAGGGGCCCCATCTCGAAATTCTATGGCTACACCTTC. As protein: CASSGYRGPISKFYGYTF.